This passage covers 20 T cell receptor beta chains from one sample sequenced in a study of T cells expressing NK-cell markers. No DNA is given; TCRdb re-called the 5' RACE reads and lists each CDR3 protein once. The sample holds some 150,000 distinct CDR3 sequences. The specimen sequenced was blood T cells: a sorted CD56 or NKG2C T cell subset, CD4+ or CD8+ T cells, or bulk PBMC T cells (not recorded which). These receptor sequences come from a man aged 18 to 30 in good health.

The genes are TRBV29-1 and TRBJ2-1. This CDR3 is 15 amino acids long. The germline V gene encodes CDR1 SQVTM and CDR2 ANQGSEA. The CDR3: CSVGAWETSYNEQFF.

The rearrangement joins TRBV2 to TRBJ1-5; TCRdb proposes TRBD1, but this gene call is untestable without DNA. The CDR3 is made up of 14 amino acids. Germline loops: CDR1 SNHLY, CDR2 FYNNEI. The CDR3 spells CASTGRGVSEPQHF.

This chain's CDR3 is CASSQYGGEQYF. The chain couples TRBV4-2 to TRBJ2-7; TCRdb selects TRBD1, and the lack of DNA leaves this call unchecked. CDR1 LGHNA and CDR2 YNFKEQ come from the germline V gene. This CDR3 has 12 amino acids.

This chain links TRBV29-1 with TRBJ2-7. The germline CDR1 and CDR2 sequences are SQVTM and ANQGSEA. The CDR3 length is 13 residues. CDR3 residues: CSVVTAEHYEQYF.

The rearrangement links TRBV4-2 to TRBJ2-1. Germline V CDR1 and CDR2: LGHNA, YNFKEQ. The CDR3 runs 15 residues. Here the CDR3 reads CASSQDPGLLNEQFF.

The CDR3 region is CASSIGTGAGYTF. The chain employs TRBV19 and TRBJ1-2; TCRdb's assignment of TRBD1 cannot be checked, as there is no DNA. This CDR3 is 13 amino acids long. Germline values: CDR1 LNHDA, CDR2 SQIVND (reference sequence).

The chain couples TRBV28 to TRBJ2-7; TCRdb's D gene call, TRBD1, goes unchecked for lack of DNA. The germline gives CDR1 MDHEN, CDR2 SYDVKM. There are 17 residues in the CDR3. CDR3 sequence: CASSLSGTGGSSYEQYF. The whole variable domain, remainder taken from reference TRBV28 and TRBJ2-7, is DVKVTQSSRYLVKRTGEKVFLECVQDMDHENMFWYRQDPGLGLRLIYFSYDVKMKEKGDIPEGYSVSREKKERFSLILESASTNQTSMYLCASSLSGTGGSSYEQYFGPGTRLTVT.

The rearrangement links TRBV29-1 to TRBJ2-1; TCRdb indicates TRBD2, and absent DNA this call remains unverified. Germline CDR1 and CDR2: SQVTM and ANQGSEA. The CDR3 covers 18 residues. CDR3 sequence reads: CSVDLSRARLKKYNEQFF.

V is TRBV20-1 and J is TRBJ2-2; with no DNA, the TCRdb D assignment of TRBD2 cannot be verified. Germline CDR1 reads DFQATT; CDR2 reads SNEGSKA (reference sequence). This CDR3 has 14 residues. The CDR3 sequence: CSEGLAGVNGELFF.

The genes are TRBV11-3 and TRBJ2-1; TCRdb indicates TRBD2, and absent DNA this call remains unverified. The CDR3 is 18 amino acids. Germline CDR1 is SGHNT and CDR2 is YENEEA. CDR3 loop: CASSLFSSGAVLYNEQFF. Complete variable domain (other parts from reference TRBV11-3 and TRBJ2-1): EAGVVQSPRYKIIEKKQPVAFWCNPISGHNTLYWYLQNLGQGPELLIRYENEEAVDDSQLPKDRFSAERLKGVDSTLKIQPAELGDSAVYLCASSLFSSGAVLYNEQFFGPGTRLTVL.

J is TRBJ2-4 and V is TRBV12-3 or TRBV12-4; TCRdb outputs TRBD2, but without DNA this stays unchecked. This CDR3 is 14 amino acids long. The chain's CDR3 is CASSASGTQNIQYF.

J is TRBJ2-1 and V is TRBV7-9; TCRdb names TRBD2, which stays unverified in the absence of DNA. Germline CDR1 reads SEHNR; CDR2 reads FQNEAQ (reference sequence). This CDR3 has 15 amino acids. The CDR3 protein is CASSSPRDHYNEQFF.

The V gene is TRBV11-2, the J gene TRBJ2-6; TCRdb selects TRBD2, and the lack of DNA leaves this call unchecked. This CDR3 spans 19 amino acids. Germline CDR1 and CDR2: SGHAT and FQNNGV. The CDR3 region is CASSLEGRQVPSGANVLTF.

This sequence joins TRBV19 and TRBJ2-7. CDR3 length: 15 amino acids. Germline CDR1 is LNHDA and CDR2 is SQIVND (reference sequence). The CDR3 is CASSIGAESSYEQYF.

The chain is built from TRBV29-1 and TRBJ2-3; there is no DNA to check the TCRdb D call of TRBD2. Germline CDR1 reads SQVTM; CDR2 reads ANQGSEA. The CDR3 consists of 14 residues. The CDR3 spells CSVGLAVPSDTQYF.

The chain carries TRBV12-3 or TRBV12-4 and TRBJ2-1; TCRdb's D call of TRBD1 is untestable without DNA. The length of the CDR3 is 12 residues. Here the CDR3 reads CASTQGALGQFF.

The chain combines TRBV7-9 with TRBJ2-1; as DNA is missing, the TRBD2 call by TCRdb cannot be tested. CDR3 size: 15 residues. CDR1 SEHNR and CDR2 FQNEAQ come from the germline V gene (reference sequence). CDR3 sequence reads: CASSPYDGGPDEQFF.

The chain carries TRBV4-1 and TRBJ1-5; checking the TCRdb D call of TRBD1 is not possible without DNA. The CDR3 extends over 16 amino acids. Germline CDR1 reads MGHRA; CDR2 reads YSYEKL. The chain's CDR3 is CASSQVGGEGNQPQHF.

The V call is TRBV5-5, the J call TRBJ1-1; TCRdb's D call of TRBD1 is untestable without DNA. The length of the CDR3 is 15 residues. In germline, CDR1 is SGHKS, CDR2 YYEKEE (reference sequence). CDR3: CASSITHRVDTEAFF.

V and J are TRBV21-1 and TRBJ2-5; no DNA is available, so the TRBD2 call from TCRdb remains unchecked. TRBV21-1 is deemed a pseudogene. The CDR3 contains 15 residues. CDR3: CASRAWDSEWETQYF.